This T cell receptor (beta chain) is from a study of T cell responses to AZD1222 COVID-19 vaccine. Study results and caveats: Breadth and depth of Spike-specific TCRs rose after two AZD1222 doses.

The protocol was immunoSEQ multiplex PCR, while the TCRdb copy is restricted to in-frame clones and leaves out a portion. The sample lists some 80,000 clones, approximately 88% occurring once. A remark on this clone: Its specificity is not known.

The sequence derives from an adult who received the MenACWY meningococcal vaccine as a control. The source material was peripheral blood, sampled 28 days after the second dose of the MenACWY control vaccine.

This chain's CDR3 is CASGDFGGPDTQYF. The CDR3 DNA reads TGCGCCAGCGGGGACTTCGGGGGCCCAGATACGCAGTATTTT. The V and J genes are TRBV4-1 and TRBJ2-3; D could derive from TRBD1 or TRBD2 (6 bases each). Trimming stripped 8 bases from V and 4 bases from J, with 16 bases between. Germline-derived CDR1 and CDR2 are MGHRA and YSYEKL. The CDR3 length is 14 residues.